These 30 T cell receptor beta chains were sequenced from one sample in a study of T-cell reconstitution after alpha-beta-depleted transplantation in children. The library targeted TCRbeta and was prepared with unique molecular identifiers. From the PCR reads, TCRdb called clonotypes with MiXCR, one entry per CDR3 protein. The table shows hundreds of thousands of distinct CDR3 sequences, with roughly 11% occurring only once. Specimen: PBMCs, collected before TCRalphabeta/CD19-depleted stem cell transplant. The receptors shown here come from a child under two years old with acute myeloid leukemia, due to receive a stem cell transplant.

This clonotype was counted ten times or more. This chain uses TRBV5-1 with TRBJ2-7; TRBD1 matches at 7 bases. The CDR3 consists of 13 residues. Losses at the gene ends were 4 bases for V and 5 bases for J; bases not matched to a gene: 6. The V gene's germline CDR1 is SGHRS and CDR2 YFSETQ. This chain's CDR3 is CASSRQGLDEQYF. CDR3 DNA: TGCGCCAGCAGCAGACAGGGTCTAGACGAGCAGTACTTC.

Details on this clonotype: This may stem from a read error, because a much larger clone lies one nucleotide away. The chain links TRBV5-1 to TRBJ2-3; the match to TRBD2 covers 8 bases. Germline lookup yields CDR1 SGHRS and CDR2 YFSETQ. This CDR3 spans 15 amino acids. J lost 7 bases, V lost 0 bases, and 7 bases had no gene match. In DNA form, the CDR3 reads TGCGCCAGCAGCTTGGACGGGAGGGGGGGATATACGCAGTATTTT. Amino acid sequence: CASSLDGRGGYTQYF.

This clonotype was detected a few times. The chain couples TRBV2 to TRBJ1-2; D perhaps matches TRBD1 (5 bases). Deletions cut 4 bases from V and 5 bases from J, with 11 bases between. The CDR3 has 13 amino acids. CDR1 is SNHLY, CDR2 FYNNEI, per germline. CDR3 nucleotides: TGTGCCAGCAGTGGGGAGACAGCATATGGCTACACCTTC. Encoded protein: CASSGETAYGYTF.

The chain couples TRBV7-6 to TRBJ2-2; no definite D call. Germline V gene lookup returns CDR1 SGHVS and CDR2 FNYEAQ. The germline V and J ends were trimmed by 0 bases and 4 bases, with 9 bases remaining between them. This CDR3 spans 15 amino acids. CDR3 region: CASSLASWGTGELFF. The CDR3 bases are TGTGCCAGCAGCTTAGCTAGTTGGGGCACCGGGGAGCTGTTTTTT.

This clonotype has ten or more counts. This chain connects TRBV10-3 to TRBJ2-3; 7 bases map to TRBD2. This CDR3 region has 17 residues. Germline trimming cut 8 bases from V and 1 base from J; bases unmatched to any gene: 15. Germline V CDR1 and CDR2: ENHRY, SYGVKD. CDR3 sequence: CAIGFPWGAGRTDTQYF. DNA for the CDR3: TGTGCCATCGGTTTCCCGTGGGGAGCGGGGCGCACAGATACGCAGTATTTT.

J is TRBJ2-1 and V is TRBV20-1, with 7 bases identical to TRBD2. J was trimmed by 9 bases and V by 3 bases; bases with no gene match: 11. This CDR3 has 14 residues. Germline loops: CDR1 DFQATT, CDR2 SNEGSKA (reference sequence). This chain's CDR3 is CSASIRGVSGEQFF. Here the CDR3 DNA reads TGCAGTGCTAGCATTCGGGGGGTGAGCGGTGAGCAGTTCTTC.

The table lists this clonotype with many counts. The chain uses TRBV29-1 and TRBJ2-7; 12 bases line up with TRBD2. This CDR3 is 14 amino acids long. The V and J ends lost 6 bases and 3 bases, in that order; junction bases with no gene match: 6. Per the germline V gene, CDR1 is SQVTM and CDR2 is ANQGSEA. This chain's CDR3 is CSVYGLAGIYEQYF. CDR3 nucleotide sequence: TGCAGCGTCTACGGACTAGCGGGGATCTACGAGCAGTACTTC.

This clonotype was observed at least ten times. The J gene is TRBJ2-2, the V gene TRBV28, with D maybe TRBD1 (6 bases). V was cut by 5 bases and J by 7 bases, with 11 bases left in between. CDR1 is MDHEN, CDR2 SYDVKM, per germline. The CDR3 is 13 residues long. CDR3 residues: CASSPSRGGELFF. The CDR3 bases are TGTGCCAGCAGTCCGTCCAGGGGCGGGGAGCTGTTTTTT.

This clonotype occurred many times. The chain employs TRBV12-3 or TRBV12-4 and TRBJ2-2; D gene ambiguous. The CDR3 spans 14 residues. V gave up 6 bases and J gave up 3 bases, with 11 bases separating them. The CDR3 here is CASSLRLDTGELFF. DNA for the CDR3: TGTGCCAGCAGCCTTAGACTTGACACCGGGGAGCTGTTTTTT.

This clonotype occurred many times. V usage is TRBV15 and J usage is TRBJ1-2; 9 bases align to TRBD1. The ends lost 0 bases at V and 4 bases at J; junction bases unmatched: 3. CDR1 and CDR2 from the germline V gene are LNHNV and YYDKDF (reference sequence). The CDR3 runs 15 residues. In DNA, the CDR3 is TGTGCCACCAGCAGAGATACAGGGGGCGGCTATGGCTACACCTTC. Protein sequence: CATSRDTGGGYGYTF.

This clonotype was picked up many times. This rearrangement joins TRBV5-1 to TRBJ2-6; D is tentatively TRBD1 or TRBD2 (5 bases each). Germline V gene lookup returns CDR1 SGHRS and CDR2 YFSETQ. Trimming stripped 4 bases from V and 3 bases from J, with 17 bases between. The CDR3 is 17 amino acids. The CDR3: CASSPVLGASGANVLTF. The CDR3 DNA reads as TGCGCCAGCAGCCCTGTACTAGGGGCGAGTGGGGCCAACGTCCTGACTTTC.

This clonotype was detected ten times or more. The chain combines TRBV10-1 with TRBJ2-1; weak D call: TRBD2 (6 bases). Germline V gene sequence: CDR1 WNHNN, CDR2 SYGVQD (reference sequence). CDR3 length equals 15 residues. V lost 2 bases, J lost 6 bases, and 14 bases lay in between. The CDR3 region is CASSEGGTGGNEQFF. CDR3 DNA sequence: TGCGCCAGCAGTGAGGGGGGAACCGGGGGCAATGAGCAGTTCTTC.

The chain couples TRBV3-1 to TRBJ2-3; D call uncertain. CDR1 and CDR2 from the germline V gene are LGHDT and YNNKEL (reference sequence). Trimming left V 0 bases short and J 4 bases short, with 5 bases between. There are 13 residues in the CDR3. The CDR3 loop is CASSQDRSDTQYF. The CDR3, as DNA: TGTGCCAGCAGCCAAGATCGCTCAGATACGCAGTATTTT.

The V call is TRBV7-2, the J call TRBJ2-1; D not certain. Looked up from germline, CDR1 is SGHTA and CDR2 is FQGNSA. The CDR3 totals 14 residues. Trimming took off 5 bases at V and 5 bases at J, with 13 bases between the two ends. CDR3 nucleotide sequence: TGTGCCAGCAGCCCACAATCCACAGACAATGAGCAGTTCTTC. Translated: CASSPQSTDNEQFF.

This clonotype was observed many times. This chain links TRBV2 with TRBJ2-7; maybe TRBD2 (6 bases). Trimming removed 9 bases at V and 3 bases at J, with 12 bases between. In germline, CDR1 is SNHLY, CDR2 FYNNEI. There are 12 residues in the CDR3. CDR3 loop: CASSGMSYEQYF. CDR3 sequence (DNA): TGTGCCAGTAGCGGCATGAGCTACGAGCAGTACTTC.

The chain is built from TRBV19 and TRBJ2-5, with 7 bases lining up with TRBD2. V gave up 5 bases and J gave up 3 bases; unmatched junction bases: 15. The CDR3 runs to 17 residues. Germline loops: CDR1 LNHDA, CDR2 SQIVND (reference sequence). DNA of the CDR3: TGTGCCAGTAGTTGGGGCCCGGAGCGGGGTGAAGAAGAGACCCAGTACTTC. This encodes CASSWGPERGEEETQYF.

This clonotype was seen ten or more times. This sequence joins TRBV5-1 and TRBJ2-1; TRBD1 is a possible D gene (6 bases). V lost 4 bases and J 3 bases, leaving 14 bases between the germline ends. CDR1 is SGHRS and CDR2 is YFSETQ in the germline V gene. The CDR3 is 15 residues long. The CDR3 loop is CASSLGTLDYNEQFF. In nucleotides, the CDR3 is TGCGCCAGCAGCCTCGGGACACTGGACTACAATGAGCAGTTCTTC.

Ten or more counts support this clonotype. This rearrangement joins TRBV4-2 to TRBJ1-2; perhaps TRBD1 as D (5 bases). Germline V CDR1 and CDR2: LGHNA, YNFKEQ. Between the trimmed V and J ends, which lost 10 bases and 5 bases, there was a span of 17 bases. The CDR3 contains 13 residues. In DNA, the CDR3 is TGTGCCACTTCAAACGGAGGGGTTTATGGCTACACCTTC. Residues: CATSNGGVYGYTF.

This clonotype was observed many times. V usage is TRBV5-1 and J usage is TRBJ1-5, with 8 bases aligning to TRBD1. The germline gives CDR1 SGHRS, CDR2 YFSETQ. Trimming at V came to 4 bases and at J to 5 bases, leaving 8 bases not matched to a gene. This CDR3 region has 15 residues. This CDR3 is CASSPGTGWDQPQHF. The CDR3 DNA sequence: TGCGCCAGCAGCCCCGGGACAGGCTGGGATCAGCCCCAGCATTTT.

Many counts were recorded for this clonotype. The chain has TRBV9 and TRBJ1-2, with 7 bases aligning to TRBD1. The CDR3 loop spans 17 amino acids. CDR1 SGDLS and CDR2 YYNGEE come from the germline V gene. J was trimmed by 2 bases and V by 3 bases; bases with no gene match: 13. CDR3 sequence: CASSAEPPGTENYGYTF. The CDR3 DNA is TGTGCCAGCAGCGCCGAGCCCCCCGGGACAGAAAACTATGGCTACACCTTC.

This clonotype was picked up many times. V usage is TRBV3-1 and J usage is TRBJ1-3; D is perhaps TRBD1 (6 bases). This CDR3 has 15 amino acids. V gave up 3 bases and J gave up 0 bases, with 9 bases separating them. The germline V gene has CDR1 LGHDT and CDR2 YNNKEL (reference sequence). Here the CDR3 reads CASSHTGNSGNTIYF. DNA of the CDR3: TGTGCCAGCAGCCATACAGGGAACTCTGGAAACACCATATATTTT.

At least ten counts were recorded for this clonotype. V gene TRBV12-3 or TRBV12-4 combines with J gene TRBJ1-5; D call uncertain. The CDR3 spans 12 residues. The V and J ends lost 2 bases and 6 bases respectively, with 5 bases between them. CDR3 protein: CASSLPSQPQHF. For the CDR3, the DNA is TGTGCCAGCAGTTTACCGAGTCAGCCCCAGCATTTT.

This clonotype has ten or more counts. V gene TRBV20-1 combines with J gene TRBJ2-3; D is perhaps TRBD1 (6 bases). CDR1 is DFQATT and CDR2 is SNEGSKA in the germline V gene (reference sequence). The CDR3 contains 14 residues. Trimming removed 5 bases from V and 0 bases from J, with 12 bases in between. The CDR3 DNA sequence: TGCAGTGCTCGAGGGGGATTTAGCACAGATACGCAGTATTTT. Translating it yields CSARGGFSTDTQYF.

This clonotype showed up many times. The rearrangement joins TRBV7-2 to TRBJ2-6; D call uncertain. The ends were cut back, 5 bases at V and 3 bases at J, with 8 bases in the middle. This CDR3 has 14 residues. From germline, CDR1 is SGHTA and CDR2 FQGNSA. CDR3 loop: CASSPSSGANVLTF. The CDR3 nucleotides read TGTGCCAGCAGCCCATCTAGTGGGGCCAACGTCCTGACTTTC.

This clonotype was seen ten or more times. The chain has TRBV12-3 or TRBV12-4 and TRBJ1-5; D gene ambiguous. Trimming stripped 5 bases from V and 3 bases from J, with 8 bases between. This CDR3 contains 13 residues. For the CDR3, the DNA is TGTGCCAGCAGTCCCAACACCAATCAGCCCCAGCATTTT. As protein: CASSPNTNQPQHF.

This clonotype occurred many times. The chain carries TRBV5-1 and TRBJ1-6; TRBD1 matches 8 bases. Germline CDR1 reads SGHRS; CDR2 reads YFSETQ. V shed 2 bases and J 7 bases; nucleotides not matched to a gene: 8. The CDR3 runs to 16 residues. CDR3: CASSFQGQGTNSPLHF. The CDR3, as DNA: TGCGCCAGCAGCTTCCAAGGACAGGGAACAAATTCACCCCTCCACTTT.

Comment on this clonotype: Possible read error: a much larger clone is one base away. This chain uses TRBV6-1 with TRBJ2-7; 8 positions match TRBD2. Trimming cost V 10 bases and J 3 bases; bases outside gene matches: 14. The CDR3 spans 15 residues. Germline V gene lookup returns CDR1 MNHNS and CDR2 SASEGT. The CDR3 region is CATSAIAGNNYEQYF. CDR3 sequence (DNA): TGTGCCACCAGCGCCATAGCGGGAAATAACTACGAGCAGTACTTC.

This clonotype was picked up many times. The chain is built from TRBV10-3 and TRBJ1-1; D possibly corresponds to TRBD1 (6 bases). The CDR3 covers 14 residues. Trimming stripped 5 bases from V and 0 bases from J, with 10 bases between. The germline gives CDR1 ENHRY, CDR2 SYGVKD. This chain's CDR3 is CAISLQGMNTEAFF. The CDR3 DNA follows: TGTGCCATCAGTCTTCAGGGGATGAACACTGAAGCTTTCTTT.

This clonotype came up many times. The chain uses TRBV18 and TRBJ2-1; D is perhaps TRBD2 (6 bases). The germline gives CDR1 KGHSH, CDR2 LQKENI. Trimming took off 2 bases at V and 3 bases at J, with 8 bases between the two ends. The CDR3 loop spans 14 amino acids. The CDR3 DNA reads as TGTGCCAGCTCACCATGGGGACTCTACAATGAGCAGTTCTTC. It translates to CASSPWGLYNEQFF.

This clonotype was counted at least ten times. The chain has TRBV20-1 and TRBJ2-1; D is possibly TRBD2 (6 bases). Trimming took off 7 bases at V and 0 bases at J, with 16 bases between the two ends. Per the germline V gene, CDR1 is DFQATT and CDR2 is SNEGSKA (reference sequence). The CDR3 totals 15 residues. The CDR3 spells CSGRGIRSSYNEQFF. Written as DNA, the CDR3 is TGCAGTGGGCGGGGCATCCGGAGCTCCTACAATGAGCAGTTCTTC.